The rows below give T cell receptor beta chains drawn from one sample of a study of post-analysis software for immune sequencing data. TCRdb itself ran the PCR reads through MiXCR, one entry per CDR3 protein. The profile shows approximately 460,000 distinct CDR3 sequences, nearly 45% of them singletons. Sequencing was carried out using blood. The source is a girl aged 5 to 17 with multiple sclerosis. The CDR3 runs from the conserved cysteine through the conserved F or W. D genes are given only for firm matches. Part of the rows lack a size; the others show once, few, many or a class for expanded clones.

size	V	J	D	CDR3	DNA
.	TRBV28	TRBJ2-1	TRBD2	CASSPRPSGRAGEQFF	TGTGCCAGCAGCCCCCGTCCTAGCGGGAGGGCGGGTGAGCAGTTCTTC
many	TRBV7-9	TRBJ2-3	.	CASSLIGTSSTDTQYF	TGTGCCAGCAGCTTAATCGGGACTTCTAGCACAGATACGCAGTATTTT
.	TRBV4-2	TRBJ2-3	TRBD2	CASSAGLAGDTDTQYF	TGTGCCAGCAGCGCGGGACTAGCGGGGGACACAGATACGCAGTATTTT
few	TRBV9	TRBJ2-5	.	CASSADMDSQETQYF	TGTGCCAGCAGCGCCGACATGGACTCCCAAGAGACCCAGTACTTC
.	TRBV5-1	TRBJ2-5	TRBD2	CASSSSGLAGGPLETQYF	TGCGCCAGCAGCTCCTCGGGACTAGCGGGAGGGCCCCTGGAGACCCAGTACTTC
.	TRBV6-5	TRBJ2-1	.	CASSYKTGGEQFF	TGTGCCAGCAGTTACAAGACTGGTGGTGAGCAGTTCTTC
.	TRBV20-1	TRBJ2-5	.	CSASSAQETQYF	TGCAGTGCTAGCTCCGCTCAAGAGACCCAGTACTTC
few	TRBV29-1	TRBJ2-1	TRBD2	CSVENRASGRAEQFF	TGCAGCGTTGAAAATAGGGCTAGCGGGAGGGCAGAGCAGTTCTTC
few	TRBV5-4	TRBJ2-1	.	CASSLDRASYNEQFF	TGTGCCAGCAGCTTGGACAGGGCGAGCTACAATGAGCAGTTCTTC
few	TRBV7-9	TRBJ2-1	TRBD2	CASSLAMPSGRNEQFF	TGTGCCAGCAGCTTAGCGATGCCTAGCGGGAGGAATGAGCAGTTCTTC
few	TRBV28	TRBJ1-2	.	CASRGGTYGYTF	TGTGCCAGCAGGGGAGGCACCTATGGCTACACCTTC
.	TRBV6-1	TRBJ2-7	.	CASSEDHEQYF	TGTGCCAGCAGTGAAGATCACGAGCAGTACTTC
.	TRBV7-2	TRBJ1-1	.	CASSLGQTTEAFF	TGTGCCAGCAGCTTAGGGCAGACGACTGAAGCTTTCTTT
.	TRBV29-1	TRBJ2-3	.	CSVEGEEWGETDTQYF	TGCAGCGTTGAAGGGGAGGAATGGGGGGAAACAGATACGCAGTATTTT
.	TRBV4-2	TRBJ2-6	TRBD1	CASSQPGTGKSGANVRTF	TGTGCCAGCAGCCAACCCGGGACAGGGAAATCTGGGGCCAACGTCCGGACTTTC
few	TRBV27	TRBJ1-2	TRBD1	CASSSQRGQGVYGYTF	TGTGCCAGCAGTTCTCAACGCGGACAGGGAGTCTATGGCTACACCTTC
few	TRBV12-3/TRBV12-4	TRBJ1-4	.	CASMRGSANEKLFF	TGTGCCAGCATGAGGGGGAGCGCTAATGAAAAACTGTTTTTT
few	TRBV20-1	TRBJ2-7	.	CSAAGGVYEQYF	TGCAGTGCCGCGGGCGGTGTTTACGAGCAGTACTTC
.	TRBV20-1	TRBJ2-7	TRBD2	CSARPRLRTSGRSYEQYF	TGCAGTGCTAGACCGCGCCTCCGGACTAGCGGGAGATCCTACGAGCAGTACTTC
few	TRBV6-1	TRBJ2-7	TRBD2	CASLAGVGEQYF	TGTGCCAGTCTAGCGGGAGTGGGCGAGCAGTACTTC
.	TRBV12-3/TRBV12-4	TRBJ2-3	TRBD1	CASTWTGVTDTQYF	TGTGCCAGCACCTGGACAGGGGTCACAGATACGCAGTATTTT
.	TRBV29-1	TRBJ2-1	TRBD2	CSVVIRGSYNEQFF	TGCAGCGTTGTGATTCGCGGGAGCTACAATGAGCAGTTCTTC
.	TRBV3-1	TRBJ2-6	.	CASSQPRTAGANVLTF	TGTGCCAGCAGCCAACCGAGGACTGCTGGGGCCAACGTCCTGACTTTC
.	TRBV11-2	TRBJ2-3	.	CASSLEILADTQYF	TGTGCCAGCAGCTTAGAGATCCTAGCAGATACGCAGTATTTT
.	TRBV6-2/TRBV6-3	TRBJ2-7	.	CASAAGPENYEQYF	TGTGCCAGCGCCGCAGGGCCGGAGAACTACGAGCAGTACTTC
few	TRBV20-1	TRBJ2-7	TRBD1	CSAPTDRGPYEQYF	TGCAGTGCTCCCACCGACAGGGGGCCTTACGAGCAGTACTTC
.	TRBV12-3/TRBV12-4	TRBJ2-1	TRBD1	CASMVGQGNNEQFF	TGTGCCAGCATGGTGGGACAGGGCAACAATGAGCAGTTCTTC
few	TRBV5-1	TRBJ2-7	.	CASSLVQASHEQYF	TGCGCCAGCAGCTTGGTACAGGCATCCCACGAGCAGTACTTC
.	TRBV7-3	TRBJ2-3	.	CASSLLERARRSTDTQYF	TGTGCCAGCAGCTTACTTGAGCGGGCGAGACGAAGCACAGATACGCAGTATTTT
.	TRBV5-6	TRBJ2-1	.	CASSLGRLNEQFF	TGTGCCAGCAGCCTGGGCCGCTTAAATGAGCAGTTCTTC
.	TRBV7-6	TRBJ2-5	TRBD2	CASSPTSGSRKETQYF	TGTGCCAGCAGTCCTACTAGCGGGAGCAGAAAAGAGACCCAGTACTTC
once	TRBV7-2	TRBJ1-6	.	CACSQSQNSPLHF	TGTGCCTGCAGCCAATCTCAGAATTCACCCCTCCACTTT
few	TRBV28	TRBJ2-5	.	CASSLPDVQETQYF	TGTGCCAGCAGTCTGCCGGACGTACAAGAGACCCAGTACTTC
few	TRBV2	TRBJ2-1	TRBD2	CASSGLAAGVGNEQFF	TGTGCCAGCAGTGGATTAGCAGCGGGAGTTGGCAATGAGCAGTTCTTC
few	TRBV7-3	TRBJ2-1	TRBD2	CASSLNAGDPLNEQFF	TGTGCCAGCAGCTTAAACGCGGGAGACCCCTTAAATGAGCAGTTCTTC
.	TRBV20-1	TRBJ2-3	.	CSAGRTLKDTQYF	TGCAGTGCCGGTCGGACTCTCAAAGATACGCAGTATTTT
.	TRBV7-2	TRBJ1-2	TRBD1	CASSFQQGARYGYTF	TGTGCCAGCAGCTTCCAACAGGGGGCTAGATATGGCTACACCTTC
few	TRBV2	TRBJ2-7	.	CASSKQGVEQYF	TGTGCCAGCAGCAAGCAGGGTGTCGAGCAGTACTTC
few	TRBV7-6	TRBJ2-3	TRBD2	CASSSRLAGFADTQYF	TGTGCCAGCAGCTCGCGACTAGCGGGATTTGCAGATACGCAGTATTTT
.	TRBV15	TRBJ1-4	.	CATSRTTGTTNEKLFF	TGTGCCACCAGCAGAACTACAGGGACAACTAATGAAAAACTGTTTTTT